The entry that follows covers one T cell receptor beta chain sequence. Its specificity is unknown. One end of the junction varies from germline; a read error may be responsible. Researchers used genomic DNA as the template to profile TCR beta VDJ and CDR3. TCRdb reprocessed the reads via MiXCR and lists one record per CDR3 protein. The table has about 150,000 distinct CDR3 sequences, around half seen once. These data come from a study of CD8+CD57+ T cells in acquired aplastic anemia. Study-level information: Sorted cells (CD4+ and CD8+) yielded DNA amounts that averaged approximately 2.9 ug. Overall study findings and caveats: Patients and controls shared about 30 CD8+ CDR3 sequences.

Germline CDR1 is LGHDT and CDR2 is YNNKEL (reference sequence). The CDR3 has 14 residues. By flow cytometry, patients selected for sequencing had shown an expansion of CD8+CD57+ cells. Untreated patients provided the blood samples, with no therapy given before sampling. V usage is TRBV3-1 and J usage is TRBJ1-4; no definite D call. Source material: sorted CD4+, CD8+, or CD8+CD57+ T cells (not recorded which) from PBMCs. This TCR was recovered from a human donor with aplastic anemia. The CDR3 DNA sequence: TGTGCCTGCAGCCTTCGGACAACTAATGAAAAACTGTTTTTT. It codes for CACSLRTTNEKLFF.